This T cell receptor beta chain stems from a study of cytomegalovirus exposure and HLA in healthy donors. Clones were read by immunoSEQ multiplex PCR, and TCRdb kept only the in-frame ones, dropping some. This sample has about 53,000 clones, with about 90% found just once. On this clone itself: The antigen remains unidentified.

The length of the CDR3 is 14 residues. Trimming shortened V by 3 bases and J by 8 bases, and 14 bases separated the two germline ends. Germline loops: CDR1 MGHDK, CDR2 SYGVNS. The study, taken as a whole, reports: Most TCR sequences showed up rarely, but some public TCRs showed up in many donors. The authors listed some 160 TCR beta chains as cytomegalovirus-associated. That first-cohort TCR clusters tended to co-occur in the 130 or so validation repertoires was found in a later analysis.

Among the roughly 120 subjects of the validation cohort, separate from the roughly 730-subject first cohort, were the donors. The sequencing sample was made of PBMCs. V usage is TRBV25-1 and J usage is TRBJ2-1; a weak D match, TRBD2 (5 bases). This receptor was taken from a man aged 18 to 30 in good health and CMV-seronegative. This chain's CDR3 is CASSDYGLGDEQFF. CDR3 bases: TGTGCCAGCAGTGATTACGGCCTCGGGGATGAGCAGTTCTTC.